This TCR beta chain was observed in a study of blood T cells in healthy people across ages. Whole-study results and caveats: Fewer expanded clones and more diversity marked long-lived versus aged donors. Unsorted PBMC input precluded a conclusive naive versus antigen-experienced comparison.

A second 7 to 11 cycle PCR used barcoded and J-beta primers. TCRdb re-called the 5' RACE reads through MiXCR, storing one row per CDR3 protein. The repertoire holds around 800,000 distinct CDR3 sequences, with about 42% as singletons. As concerns this clonotype: The antigen is undetermined.

After removal of 8 bases from V and 1 base from J, the junction contained 9 bases not matched to a gene. This CDR3 has 15 residues. The chain employs TRBV12-3 or TRBV12-4 and TRBJ2-7; 9 bases line up with TRBD1. This TCR was sampled from a man aged 55 to 69 in good health. Sequencing was done on a sample of blood. The CDR3 bases are TGTGCCAGCTCACTCCCGGGACAGGGATCCTACGAGCAGTACTTC. The encoded protein is CASSLPGQGSYEQYF.